This TCR beta chain was obtained from a study of blood T cell repertoires in COVID-19. Overall study: Samples of COVID-19 (acute and convalescent) were obtained from the United States, Italy and Spain. The analysed material was cDNA or gDNA that came from T cells, B-cell-depleted T cells, or PBMCs.

In the original analysis: Amplification with reference gene primers provided the estimates of nucleated cell counts. TCRdb keeps only in-frame clones here, not all; method: immunoSEQ multiplex PCR. V and J calls and clone size follow that table, whereas D and trimming were derived from the DNA. In the table there are 100,000 or so clones, 80% to 90% of which are singletons. V lost 4 bases to trimming and J lost 5 bases; unmatched junction nucleotides: 6. The CDR3 is 15 residues long. Germline V gene data show CDR1 as LNHDA and CDR2 as SQIVND (reference sequence). This chain uses TRBV19 with TRBJ2-1, with 9 bases that match TRBD1. The origin of this receptor is a human donor in a cohort sampled during active COVID-19. Material: peripheral blood. This CDR3 is CASSSTGGAHNEQFF. The CDR3 DNA is TGTGCCAGTAGTAGTACAGGGGGCGCCCACAATGAGCAGTTCTTC. Combining the CDR3 with reference TRBV19 and TRBJ2-1 gives the whole variable domain DGGITQSPKYLFRKEGQNVTLSCEQNLNHDAMYWYRQDPGQGLRLIYYSQIVNDFQKGDIAEGYSVSREKKESFPLTVTSAQKNPTAFYLCASSSTGGAHNEQFFGPGTRLTVL.